The 31 T cell receptor beta chains below were found in one sample sequenced in a study of memory CD4+ T cells and cytomegalovirus serostatus. TCRdb keeps only in-frame clones here, not all; method: immunoSEQ multiplex PCR. The table includes tens of thousands of clones, 75% to 85% detected once. The sort gate was single viable CD3+CD4+CD8-CD45RO+ cells for memory CD4+ T cells. Sample: memory CD4+ T cells from blood. Receptors originate from an adult in good health and CMV-seronegative.

V and J are TRBV6-1 and TRBJ2-2; D may be TRBD2 (5 bases). Germline CDR1 is MNHNS and CDR2 is SASEGT. Between the trimmed V and J ends, which lost 0 bases and 6 bases, there was a span of 11 bases. The CDR3 totals 15 residues. Here the CDR3 DNA reads TGTGCCAGCAGTGAAGCGGTGAAGGAGGCCGGGGAGCTGTTTTTT. It yields the protein CASSEAVKEAGELFF.

J is TRBJ1-2 and V is TRBV4-3; tentatively, D is TRBD1 (6 bases). Germline V gene sequence: CDR1 LGHNA, CDR2 YSLEER. This CDR3 is built from 15 residues. Trimming removed 0 bases from V and 3 bases from J, with 11 bases in between. DNA of the CDR3: TGCGCCAGCAGCCAAGATCGGCAGGGGTACTATGGCTACACCTTC. Amino acid sequence: CASSQDRQGYYGYTF.

J is TRBJ1-3 and V is TRBV9; 7 bases map to TRBD1. V shed 4 bases, J shed 2 bases, and the junction held 9 bases outside the gene matches. This CDR3 has 16 amino acids. Per germline, CDR1 SGDLS and CDR2 YYNGEE. CDR3 in DNA: TGTGCCAGCAGCCCTACCTTGGGGACAGCTGGAAACACCATATATTTT. This encodes CASSPTLGTAGNTIYF.

This rearrangement joins TRBV30 to TRBJ1-2, with D uncertain. CDR1 GTSNPN and CDR2 SVGIG come from the germline V gene (reference sequence). This CDR3 spans 12 amino acids. V was pared by 2 bases and J by 7 bases, with 11 bases between. The chain's CDR3 is CAWSPGRSGYTF. CDR3 DNA sequence: TGTGCCTGGAGTCCCGGAAGGTCTGGCTACACCTTC.

V usage is TRBV7-2 and J usage is TRBJ2-2; no reliable D call. Germline V gives CDR1 SGHTA, CDR2 FQGNSA. The V end was cut by 4 bases, the J end by 7 bases, with 13 bases between. The CDR3 sequence is 14 residues long. CDR3 protein: CASSSYTLGGELFF. CDR3 DNA sequence: TGTGCCAGCAGCTCCTACACCCTTGGCGGGGAGCTGTTTTTT.

The genes are TRBV4-3 and TRBJ2-2; D remains ambiguous. CDR1 is LGHNA, CDR2 YSLEER, per germline. The ends were cut back, 4 bases at V and 5 bases at J, with 11 bases in the middle. The CDR3 spans 14 residues. The chain's CDR3 is CASSPVGGTGELFF. The CDR3 DNA follows: TGCGCCAGCAGCCCCGTTGGTGGGACCGGGGAGCTGTTTTTT.

J is TRBJ1-6 and V is TRBV30, with D possibly being TRBD1 (6 bases). The CDR3 runs 13 residues. V shed 5 bases and J shed 10 bases, with 15 bases lying between them. From germline, CDR1 is GTSNPN and CDR2 SVGIG (reference sequence). The CDR3 protein is CAWAGGLQSPLHF. CDR3 nucleotide sequence: TGTGCCTGGGCGGGGGGCCTCCAATCACCCCTCCACTTT.

A few counts support this clone. In DNA, the CDR3 is TGTGCCAGCTCATCCGACCGGGACAGGCCATTTGAAGCTTTCTTT. Translated: CASSSDRDRPFEAFF. J is TRBJ1-1 and V is TRBV18; 8 bases map to TRBD1. This CDR3 is built from 15 residues. The germline CDR1 and CDR2 sequences are KGHSH and LQKENI. V dropped 5 bases and J dropped 7; count of bases not matched to a gene: 12.

The gene calls are TRBV19 and TRBJ2-7; D not certain. Germline lookup yields CDR1 LNHDA and CDR2 SQIVND (reference sequence). CDR3 length equals 13 residues. Trimming removed 5 bases at V and 6 bases at J, with 14 bases between. The CDR3 spells CASSLLSQTEQYF. The CDR3 DNA reads as TGTGCCAGTAGTCTACTCAGTCAGACCGAGCAGTACTTC.

This chain connects TRBV11-3 to TRBJ2-5, with D perhaps matching TRBD1 (5 bases). Germline V gene data show CDR1 as SGHNT and CDR2 as YENEEA. The CDR3 totals 16 residues. V dropped 1 base and J dropped 4 bases, with 16 bases sitting between them. CDR3 in DNA: TGTGCCAGCAGCTTAGGGAAAGGCAGGGTTTCAGAGACCCAGTACTTC. It translates to CASSLGKGRVSETQYF.

J is TRBJ2-3 and V is TRBV20-1, with TRBD1 as a possible D gene (5 bases). This CDR3 comprises 11 residues. The V gene's germline CDR1 is DFQATT and CDR2 SNEGSKA (reference sequence). The V and J ends lost 6 bases and 4 bases respectively, with 8 bases between them. The CDR3 DNA follows: TGCAGTGCCATAGGGGCAGATACGCAGTATTTT. This codes for CSAIGADTQYF.

The chain recombines TRBV30 with TRBJ2-5; 11 bases fit TRBD2. The V gene end was trimmed by 6 bases and the J gene end by 1 base; junction bases not matched to a gene: 1. The CDR3 has 13 amino acids. Germline V gives CDR1 GTSNPN, CDR2 SVGIG (reference sequence). The CDR3 DNA sequence: TGTGCCTGTAGCGGGGGGGTCCAAGAGACCCAGTACTTC. Amino acids: CACSGGVQETQYF.

This clone showed up just once. The J gene is TRBJ1-5, the V gene TRBV7-2; D gene uncertain. Germline V CDR1 and CDR2: SGHTA, FQGNSA. The length of the CDR3 is 12 residues. V lost 4 bases to trimming and J lost 7 bases, with 8 bases between them. CDR3 sequence reads: CASSSRGQPQHF. The CDR3 region has the DNA TGTGCCAGCAGCTCCAGAGGCCAGCCCCAGCATTTT. Supplemented by reference TRBV7-2 and TRBJ1-5, the full variable domain reads GAGVSQSPSNKVTEKGKDVELRCDPISGHTALYWYRQSLGQGLEFLIYFQGNSAPDKSGLPSDRFSAERTGGSVSTLTIQRTQQEDSAVYLCASSSRGQPQHFGDGTRLSIL.

V and J are TRBV18 and TRBJ1-5; D unresolved. The germline V gene encodes CDR1 KGHSH and CDR2 LQKENI. Trimming stripped 2 bases from V and 3 bases from J, with 11 bases between. CDR3 size: 15 residues. The CDR3 DNA sequence: TGTGCCAGCTCACCATCTCAGAGACCCAATCAGCCCCAGCATTTT. This encodes CASSPSQRPNQPQHF.

The chain joins TRBV19 to TRBJ1-5, with 9 bases matching TRBD1. The CDR3 length is 15 residues. Germline assignment: CDR1 LNHDA and CDR2 SQIVND (reference sequence). Unmatched junction bases numbered 8, after V lost 5 bases and J lost 6 bases. This CDR3 is CASSLGGTGRQPQHF. DNA of the CDR3: TGTGCCAGTAGTTTAGGCGGGACAGGGCGTCAGCCCCAGCATTTT.

The chain is built from TRBV7-8 and TRBJ1-6; D gene unclear. Germline lookup yields CDR1 SGHVS and CDR2 FQNEAQ. V was pared by 2 bases and J by 9 bases, with 5 bases between. CDR3 length: 12 amino acids. The CDR3 nucleotides read TGTGCCAGCAGCTTAACGGGTTCACCCCTCCACTTT. This translates into CASSLTGSPLHF.

The chain joins TRBV5-6 to TRBJ2-7; D is unclear. The V gene lost 4 bases and the J gene lost 0 bases, with 14 bases spanning the gap. The germline gives CDR1 SGHDT, CDR2 YYEEEE. This CDR3 is built from 15 residues. This CDR3 is CASSPIGLGSYEQYF. Here the CDR3 DNA reads TGTGCCAGCAGCCCTATAGGGTTGGGCTCCTACGAGCAGTACTTC.

The rearrangement links TRBV7-2 to TRBJ1-2; D remains unclear. V shed 1 base and J shed 5 bases, with 5 bases lying between them. Germline CDR1 SGHTA, CDR2 FQGNSA. The CDR3 spans 12 residues. The CDR3 DNA reads TGTGCCAGCAGCTTAGTAGCGTATGGCTACACCTTC. Translation gives CASSLVAYGYTF.

This clone was picked up a small number of times. The J gene is TRBJ2-5, the V gene TRBV30; D unresolved. This CDR3 is 14 amino acids long. V was pared by 0 bases and J by 3 bases, with 11 bases between. Germline lookup yields CDR1 GTSNPN and CDR2 SVGIG (reference sequence). In nucleotides, the CDR3 is TGTGCCTGGAGTGTAGGAGTTTGGAAAGAGACCCAGTACTTC. This gives the protein CAWSVGVWKETQYF.

This clone was recorded once. CDR3 amino acids: CASSQSFTVWGDMNTEAFF. In DNA, the CDR3 is TGTGCCAGCAGCCAATCCTTTACTGTGTGGGGCGATATGAACACTGAAGCTTTCTTT. The chain joins TRBV4-2 to TRBJ1-1, with D tentatively TRBD1 (5 bases). The CDR3 extends over 19 amino acids. Trimming took off 2 bases at V and 0 bases at J, with 22 bases between the two ends. Germline CDR1 and CDR2: LGHNA and YNFKEQ.

This chain joins TRBV9 and TRBJ2-7; 11 bases are shared with TRBD2. There are 14 residues in the CDR3. After removal of 2 bases from V and 7 bases from J, the junction contained 5 bases not matched to a gene. Per germline, CDR1 SGDLS and CDR2 YYNGEE. CDR3 DNA sequence: TGTGCCAGCAGCGTCGGTAGCGGGGGGGTTGAGCAGTACTTC. Encoded protein: CASSVGSGGVEQYF.

In its sample, this clone was seen a few times. The V and J genes are TRBV4-1 and TRBJ1-6; D ambiguous. Germline-derived CDR1 and CDR2 are MGHRA and YSYEKL. Trimming stripped 3 bases from V and 8 bases from J, with 14 bases between. There are 15 residues in the CDR3. CDR3 protein: CASSQGVVGYSPLHF. The CDR3 DNA sequence: TGCGCCAGCAGCCAGGGCGTGGTAGGCTATTCACCCCTCCACTTT.

In its sample, this clone was seen a few times. The chain carries TRBV5-1 and TRBJ1-4; D is uncertain. With 5 bases removed from V and 0 bases from J, the gap between germline ends came to 8 bases. CDR1 is SGHRS, CDR2 YFSETQ, per germline. This CDR3 contains 14 residues. The DNA for the CDR3 is TGCGCCAGCAGGACCCAGGCAACTAATGAAAAACTGTTTTTT. It encodes CASRTQATNEKLFF.

The chain couples TRBV5-6 to TRBJ1-6; D gene ambiguous. CDR3 length: 14 amino acids. Germline CDR1 is SGHDT and CDR2 is YYEEEE. The V gene lost 2 bases and the J gene lost 8 bases, with 11 bases spanning the gap. The CDR3 spells CASSLRTYYSPLHF. The CDR3 region has the DNA TGTGCCAGCAGCTTAAGGACGTATTATTCACCCCTCCACTTT.

The chain couples TRBV7-3 to TRBJ2-5; 8 bases map to TRBD2. Germline V lookup: CDR1 SGHTA, CDR2 FQGTGA. With V trimmed by 2 bases and J by 9 bases, 14 bases remained unmatched. This CDR3 comprises 16 residues. The CDR3 here is CASSLYGGADVRAQYF. DNA of the CDR3: TGTGCCAGCAGCTTATACGGGGGGGCGGATGTACGGGCCCAGTACTTC.

The chain employs TRBV11-3 and TRBJ2-2; tentatively, D is TRBD1 (6 bases). The germline CDR1 and CDR2 sequences are SGHNT and YENEEA. The V end was cut by 8 bases, the J end by 0 bases, with 13 bases between. The CDR3 is made up of 15 amino acids. The CDR3 DNA reads as TGTGCCAGCCCTCCCGGGACATCGAACACCGGGGAGCTGTTTTTT. This translates into CASPPGTSNTGELFF. Supplemented by reference TRBV11-3 and TRBJ2-2, the full variable domain reads EAGVVQSPRYKIIEKKQPVAFWCNPISGHNTLYWYLQNLGQGPELLIRYENEEAVDDSQLPKDRFSAERLKGVDSTLKIQPAELGDSAVYLCASPPGTSNTGELFFGEGSRLTVL.

The rearrangement uses TRBV4-2 and TRBJ1-1, with D maybe TRBD1 (6 bases). Trimming pared 0 bases from V and 9 bases from J, leaving 32 bases between. In germline, CDR1 is LGHNA, CDR2 YNFKEQ. This CDR3 is built from 20 residues. CDR3 coding DNA: TGTGCCAGCAGCCAAGAAGCGTCGGTAGGGGGGGCGGCCTCCCATCGAAAAGCTTTCTTT. Its protein product is CASSQEASVGGAASHRKAFF.

V usage is TRBV6-5 and J usage is TRBJ1-4; D ambiguous. This CDR3 region has 13 residues. V lost 6 bases and J 8 bases, leaving 13 bases between the germline ends. CDR1 is MNHEY and CDR2 is SVGAGI in the germline V gene. CDR3 loop: CASRNIIGEKLFF. CDR3 nucleotides: TGTGCCAGCAGAAACATTATCGGGGAAAAACTGTTTTTT.

V and J are TRBV6-5 and TRBJ1-6; D is possibly TRBD1 (6 bases). CDR3 length: 15 residues. V was shortened by 6 bases and J by 10 bases, with 19 bases between the two germline ends. The V gene's germline CDR1 is MNHEY and CDR2 SVGAGI. CDR3 sequence reads: CASSQGTFGSSPLHF. The CDR3 DNA reads as TGTGCCAGCAGCCAGGGGACATTCGGGTCCTCACCCCTCCACTTT.

The chain carries TRBV10-1 and TRBJ1-2, with no clear D. The CDR3 contains 11 residues. V was trimmed by 11 bases and J by 8 bases, leaving 15 bases between them. Germline V CDR1 and CDR2: WNHNN, SYGVQD (reference sequence). CDR3 loop: CALREGGGYTF. CDR3 coding DNA: TGCGCCTTAAGGGAGGGCGGGGGCTACACCTTC.

The V gene is TRBV11-2, the J gene TRBJ1-2; D perhaps matches TRBD1 (5 bases). The V gene lost 5 bases and the J gene lost 4 bases, with 11 bases spanning the gap. CDR1 is SGHAT, CDR2 FQNNGV, per germline. The CDR3 spans 13 residues. This CDR3 reads CASSPGTTYGYTF. CDR3 bases: TGTGCCAGCAGCCCCGGGACGACCTATGGCTACACCTTC.